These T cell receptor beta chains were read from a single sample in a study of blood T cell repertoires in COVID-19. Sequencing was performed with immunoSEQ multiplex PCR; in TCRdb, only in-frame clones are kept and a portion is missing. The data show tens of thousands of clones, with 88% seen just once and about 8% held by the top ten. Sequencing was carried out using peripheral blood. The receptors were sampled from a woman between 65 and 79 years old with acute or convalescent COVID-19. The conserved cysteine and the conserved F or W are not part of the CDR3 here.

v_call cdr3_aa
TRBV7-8 ASSLVTGVTGTEAF
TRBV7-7 ASSLGGQGTTGELF
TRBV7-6 ASSLVTSGIQETQY
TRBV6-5 ASRGAGDLEQY
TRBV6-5 ATLMAGVGNTIY
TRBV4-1 ASSPSSSGGYEQY
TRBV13 ASSDSNPNTEAF
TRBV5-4 ASSSGGANYGYT
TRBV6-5 ASYRDSYNEQF
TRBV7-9 ASSLSSSGRNQETQY
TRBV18 ASSPPTRVGYT
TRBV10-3 AISEPAQGFAGELF
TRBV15 ATSRDRGPGTGELF